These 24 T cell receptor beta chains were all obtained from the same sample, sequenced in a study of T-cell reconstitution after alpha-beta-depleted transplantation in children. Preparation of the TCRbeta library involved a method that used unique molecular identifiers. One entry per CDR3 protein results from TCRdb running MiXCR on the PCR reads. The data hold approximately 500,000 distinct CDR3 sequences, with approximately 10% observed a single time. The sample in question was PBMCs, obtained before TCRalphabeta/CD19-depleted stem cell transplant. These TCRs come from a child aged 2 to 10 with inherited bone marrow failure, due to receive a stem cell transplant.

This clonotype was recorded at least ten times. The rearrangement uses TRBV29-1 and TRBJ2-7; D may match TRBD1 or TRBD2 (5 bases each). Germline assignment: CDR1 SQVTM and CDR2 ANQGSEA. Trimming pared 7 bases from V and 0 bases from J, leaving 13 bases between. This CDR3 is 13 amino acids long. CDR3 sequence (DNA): TGCAGCGCTTTGGGACCAGGCTCCTACGAGCAGTACTTC. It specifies CSALGPGSYEQYF.

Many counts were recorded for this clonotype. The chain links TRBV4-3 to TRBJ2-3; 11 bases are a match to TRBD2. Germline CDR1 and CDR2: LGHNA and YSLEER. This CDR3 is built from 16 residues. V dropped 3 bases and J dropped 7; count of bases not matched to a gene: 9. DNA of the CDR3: TGCGCCAGCAGCCAGATACTAGCGGGAGAGGTAAATACGCAGTATTTT. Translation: CASSQILAGEVNTQYF.

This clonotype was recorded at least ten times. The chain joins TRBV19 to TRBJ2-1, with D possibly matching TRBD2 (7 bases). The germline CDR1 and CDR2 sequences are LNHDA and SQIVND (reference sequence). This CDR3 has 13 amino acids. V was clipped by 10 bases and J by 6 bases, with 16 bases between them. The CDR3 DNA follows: TGTGCCACAGGGAGGGGGATGGGCAATGAGCAGTTCTTC. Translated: CATGRGMGNEQFF.

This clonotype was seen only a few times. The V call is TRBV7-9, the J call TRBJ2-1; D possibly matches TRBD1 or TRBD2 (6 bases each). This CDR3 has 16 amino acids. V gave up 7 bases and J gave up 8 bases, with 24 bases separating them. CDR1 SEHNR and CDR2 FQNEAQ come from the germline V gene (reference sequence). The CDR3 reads CASTLIKTGGGDEQFF. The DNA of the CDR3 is TGTGCCAGCACCTTGATTAAGACAGGCGGAGGGGATGAGCAGTTCTTC.

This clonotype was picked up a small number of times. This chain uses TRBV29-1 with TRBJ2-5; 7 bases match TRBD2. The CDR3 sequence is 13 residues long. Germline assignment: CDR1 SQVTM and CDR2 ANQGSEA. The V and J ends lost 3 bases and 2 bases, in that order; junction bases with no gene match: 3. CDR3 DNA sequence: TGCAGCGTTGATGGGGGGGGTCAAGAGACCCAGTACTTC. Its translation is CSVDGGGQETQYF.

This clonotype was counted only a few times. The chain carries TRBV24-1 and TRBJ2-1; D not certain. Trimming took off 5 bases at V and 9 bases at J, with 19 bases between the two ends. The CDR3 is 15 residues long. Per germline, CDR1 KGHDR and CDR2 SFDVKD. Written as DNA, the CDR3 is TGTGCCACCAGTGGATTCGGGTCGGCTATCAGTGAGCAGTTCTTC. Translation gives CATSGFGSAISEQFF.

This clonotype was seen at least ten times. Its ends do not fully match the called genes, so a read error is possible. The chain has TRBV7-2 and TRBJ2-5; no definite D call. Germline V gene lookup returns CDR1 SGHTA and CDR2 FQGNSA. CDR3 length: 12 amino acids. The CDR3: CASSLALETQYF. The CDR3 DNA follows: TGCGCCAGCAGCTTGGCTTTAGAGACCCAGTACTTC.

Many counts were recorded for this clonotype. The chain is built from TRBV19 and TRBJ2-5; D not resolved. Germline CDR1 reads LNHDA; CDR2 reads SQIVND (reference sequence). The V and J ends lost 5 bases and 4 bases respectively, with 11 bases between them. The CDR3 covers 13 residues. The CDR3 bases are TGTGCCAGTAGTCCCTGGCTCCGAGAGACCCAGTACTTC. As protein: CASSPWLRETQYF.

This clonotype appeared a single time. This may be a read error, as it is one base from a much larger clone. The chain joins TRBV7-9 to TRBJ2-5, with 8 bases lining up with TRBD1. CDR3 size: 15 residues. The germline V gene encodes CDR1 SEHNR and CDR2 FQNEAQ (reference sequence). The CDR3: CPSSFMGDRGETQYF. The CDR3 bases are TGTCCCAGCAGCTTCATGGGCGACAGGGGAGAGACCCAGTACTTC.

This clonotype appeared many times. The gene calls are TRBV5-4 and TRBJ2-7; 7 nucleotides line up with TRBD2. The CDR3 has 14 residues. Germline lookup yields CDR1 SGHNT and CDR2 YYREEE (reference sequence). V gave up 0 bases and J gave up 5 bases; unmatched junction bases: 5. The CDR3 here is CASSLGGRVHEQYF. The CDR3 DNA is TGTGCCAGCAGCTTGGGCGGGAGAGTCCACGAGCAGTACTTC.

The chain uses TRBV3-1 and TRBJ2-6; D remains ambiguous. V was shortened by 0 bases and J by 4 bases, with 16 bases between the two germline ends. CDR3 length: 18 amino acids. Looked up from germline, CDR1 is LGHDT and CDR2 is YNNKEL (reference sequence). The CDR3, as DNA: TGTGCCAGCAGCCAAGATCCTGCGCCCACCTCCGGGGCCAACGTCCTGACTTTC. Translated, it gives CASSQDPAPTSGANVLTF. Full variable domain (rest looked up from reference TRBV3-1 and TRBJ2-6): DTAVSQTPKYLVTQMGNDKSIKCEQNLGHDTMYWYKQDSKKFLKIMFSYNNKELIINETVPNRFSPKSPDKAHLNLHINSLELGDSAVYFCASSQDPAPTSGANVLTFGAGSRLTVL.

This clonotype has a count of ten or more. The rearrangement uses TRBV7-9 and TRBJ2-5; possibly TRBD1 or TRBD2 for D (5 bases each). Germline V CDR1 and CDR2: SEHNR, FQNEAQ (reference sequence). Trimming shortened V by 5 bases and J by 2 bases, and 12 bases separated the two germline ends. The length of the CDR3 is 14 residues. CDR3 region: CASSTGTKQETQYF. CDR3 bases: TGTGCCAGCAGCACCGGGACGAAACAAGAGACCCAGTACTTC.

The CDR3 DNA is TGCAGCGTTGAACCTACTAGCGGGATAGACAATGAGCAGTTCTTC. Protein sequence: CSVEPTSGIDNEQFF. The J gene is TRBJ2-1, the V gene TRBV29-1; 10 nucleotides agree with TRBD2. Germline loops: CDR1 SQVTM, CDR2 ANQGSEA. The junction had 6 bases not matched to a gene; V was cut back by 2 bases and J by 5 bases. The CDR3 has 15 amino acids.

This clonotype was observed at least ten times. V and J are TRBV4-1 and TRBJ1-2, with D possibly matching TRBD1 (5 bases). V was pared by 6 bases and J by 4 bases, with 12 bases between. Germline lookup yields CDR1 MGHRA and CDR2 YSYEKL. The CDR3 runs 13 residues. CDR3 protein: CASRATGVYGYTF. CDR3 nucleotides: TGCGCCAGCAGGGCTACGGGGGTCTATGGCTACACCTTC.

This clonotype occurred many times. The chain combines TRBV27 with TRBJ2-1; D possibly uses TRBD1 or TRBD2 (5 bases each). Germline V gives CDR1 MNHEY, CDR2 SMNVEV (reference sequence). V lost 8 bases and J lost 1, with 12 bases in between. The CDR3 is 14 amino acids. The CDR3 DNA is TGTGCCAGCTCCGGGGCCCAATCCTACAATGAGCAGTTCTTC. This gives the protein CASSGAQSYNEQFF.

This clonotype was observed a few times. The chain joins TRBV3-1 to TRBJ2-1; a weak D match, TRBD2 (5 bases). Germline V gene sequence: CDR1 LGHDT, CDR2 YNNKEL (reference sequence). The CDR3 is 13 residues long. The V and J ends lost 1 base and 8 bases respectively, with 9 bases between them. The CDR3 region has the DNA TGTGCCAGCAGCCAAGCCGGAGGTGATGAGCAGTTCTTC. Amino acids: CASSQAGGDEQFF.

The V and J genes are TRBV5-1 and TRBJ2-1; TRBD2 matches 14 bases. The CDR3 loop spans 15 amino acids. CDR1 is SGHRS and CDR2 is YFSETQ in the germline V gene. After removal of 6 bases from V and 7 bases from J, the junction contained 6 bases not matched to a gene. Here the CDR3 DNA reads TGCGCCAGCACCGCCGGGACTAGCGGGAGTAATGAGCAGTTCTTC. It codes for CASTAGTSGSNEQFF.

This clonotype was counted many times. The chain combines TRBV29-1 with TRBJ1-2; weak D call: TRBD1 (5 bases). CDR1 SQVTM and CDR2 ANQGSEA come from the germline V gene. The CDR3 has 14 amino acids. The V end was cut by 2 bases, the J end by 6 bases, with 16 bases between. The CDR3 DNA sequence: TGCAGCGTTGAACCCTACGCAGGGTACCATGGCTACACCTTC. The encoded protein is CSVEPYAGYHGYTF.

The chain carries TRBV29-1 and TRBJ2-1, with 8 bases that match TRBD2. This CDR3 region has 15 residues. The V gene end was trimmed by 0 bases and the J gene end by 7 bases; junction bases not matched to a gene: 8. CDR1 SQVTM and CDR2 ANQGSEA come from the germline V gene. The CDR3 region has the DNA TGCAGCGTTGAAGATCCAGCGGGAGATTGGAATGAGCAGTTCTTC. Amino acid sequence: CSVEDPAGDWNEQFF.

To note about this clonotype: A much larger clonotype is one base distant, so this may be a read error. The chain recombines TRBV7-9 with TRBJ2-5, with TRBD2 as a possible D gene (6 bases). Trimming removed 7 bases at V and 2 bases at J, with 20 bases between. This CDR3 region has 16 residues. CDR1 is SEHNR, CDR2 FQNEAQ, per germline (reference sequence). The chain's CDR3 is CASISYERLEQETQYF. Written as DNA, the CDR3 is TGTGCCAGCATCAGTTATGAAAGACTAGAGCAAGAGACCCAGTACTTC.

DNA of the CDR3: TGTGCCAGCAGTCCCGACCCCCTTAACACTGAAGCTTTCTTT. Translating gives CASSPDPLNTEAFF. This sequence joins TRBV27 and TRBJ1-1; D unclear. CDR1 is MNHEY and CDR2 is SMNVEV in the germline V gene (reference sequence). There are 14 residues in the CDR3. Trimming shortened V by 5 bases and J by 2 bases, and 12 bases separated the two germline ends.

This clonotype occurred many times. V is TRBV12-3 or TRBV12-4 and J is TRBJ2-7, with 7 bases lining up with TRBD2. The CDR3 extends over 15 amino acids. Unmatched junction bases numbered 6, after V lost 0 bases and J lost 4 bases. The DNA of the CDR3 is TGTGCCAGCAGTTTAGCCCCAGCGGGGAATTACGAGCAGTACTTC. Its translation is CASSLAPAGNYEQYF.

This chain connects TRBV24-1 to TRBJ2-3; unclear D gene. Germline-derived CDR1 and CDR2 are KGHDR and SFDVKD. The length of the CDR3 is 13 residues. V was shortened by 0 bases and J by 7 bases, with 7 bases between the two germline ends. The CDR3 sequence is CATSDLYSHTQYF. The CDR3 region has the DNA TGTGCCACCAGTGATTTGTACAGCCATACGCAGTATTTT.

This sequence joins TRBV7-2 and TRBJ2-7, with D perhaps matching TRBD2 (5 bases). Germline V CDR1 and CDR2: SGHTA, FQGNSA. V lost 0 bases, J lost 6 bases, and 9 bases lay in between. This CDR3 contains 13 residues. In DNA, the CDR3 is TGTGCCAGCAGCTTAGCGAGGGAAGGCGAGCAGTACTTC. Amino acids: CASSLAREGEQYF.